This entry lists 31 T cell receptor beta chains sequenced from one sample in a study of regulatory T cells in long-lasting Graves disease. Specified time point: newly diagnosed GD, antithyroid drugs for less than 3 months. Isolated PBMC RNA provided the starting material for the TCR library. The TCR beta library used iRepertoire HTBI primers with Arm-PCR amplification of CDR3. TCRdb processed the multiplex PCR reads anew with MiXCR; each CDR3 protein has one entry. The sample yields roughly 500,000 distinct CDR3 sequences, 13% seen once. These data were also reused for a study on T cells in Graves' hyperthyroidism and ophthalmopathy.

The material was peripheral blood mononuclear cells (PBMCs), obtained at new diagnosis, from a patient treated with antithyroid drugs. All receptors derive from a man under 40 with Graves disease.

This clonotype was recorded many times. The J gene is TRBJ2-7, the V gene TRBV7-6; TRBD2 matches at 8 bases. This CDR3 has 14 residues. Trimming removed 5 bases from V and 4 bases from J; junction bases left unmatched: 7. Germline V gene lookup returns CDR1 SGHVS and CDR2 FNYEAQ. The CDR3: CASSSSGGGYEQYF. The DNA for the CDR3 is TGTGCCAGCAGCAGTTCAGGCGGGGGGTACGAGCAGTACTTC.

Only a few counts were recorded for this clonotype. This sequence joins TRBV6-1 and TRBJ2-2; TRBD2 matches at 11 bases. CDR3 size: 16 residues. Losses at the gene ends were 6 bases for V and 5 bases for J; bases not matched to a gene: 8. Germline CDR1 reads MNHNS; CDR2 reads SASEGT. DNA for the CDR3: TGTGCCAGCAGGGGGGGAGTAGCGGGGGGGACCGGGGAGCTGTTTTTT. Protein: CASRGGVAGGTGELFF.

This clonotype was observed many times. DNA of the CDR3: TGTGCCAGCAGCCTGAGGACTAGCGGAAATACAGATACGCAGTATTTT. This gives the protein CASSLRTSGNTDTQYF. This chain links TRBV12-3 or TRBV12-4 with TRBJ2-3; TRBD2 matches 10 bases. The junction had 9 bases not matched to a gene; V was cut back by 6 bases and J by 3 bases. The CDR3 has 16 amino acids.

This clonotype showed up many times. The rearrangement uses TRBV7-8 and TRBJ2-3, with TRBD2 matching over 7 bases. Germline assignment: CDR1 SGHVS and CDR2 FQNEAQ. The CDR3 contains 16 residues. V gave up 4 bases and J gave up 1 base; unmatched junction bases: 8. The CDR3 spells CASSSLGGRGTDTQYF. The CDR3 DNA follows: TGTGCCAGCAGCTCCCTTGGAGGGAGGGGCACAGATACGCAGTATTTT. Drawing the rest from reference TRBV7-8 and TRBJ2-3, the complete variable domain is GAGVSQSPRYKVAKRGQDVALRCDPISGHVSLFWYQQALGQGPEFLTYFQNEAQLDKSGLPSDRFFAERPEGSVSTLKIQRTQQEDSAVYLCASSSLGGRGTDTQYFGPGTRLTVL.

This clonotype has ten or more counts. The genes are TRBV24-1 and TRBJ2-7, with D maybe TRBD1 (6 bases). Germline V gives CDR1 KGHDR, CDR2 SFDVKD. This CDR3 spans 15 amino acids. With 6 bases removed from V and 5 bases from J, the gap between germline ends came to 19 bases. The CDR3 spells CATSPAEGQLDEQYF. The CDR3 DNA is TGTGCCACCAGTCCCGCTGAAGGACAGTTAGACGAGCAGTACTTC.

The rearrangement joins TRBV5-1 to TRBJ1-2; D ambiguous. The CDR3 spans 13 residues. Germline CDR1 SGHRS, CDR2 YFSETQ. Trimming stripped 0 bases from V and 6 bases from J, with 9 bases between. CDR3 protein: CASSLVAADGYTF. The CDR3 DNA sequence: TGCGCCAGCAGCTTGGTTGCTGCAGATGGCTACACCTTC.

Ten or more counts support this clonotype. The rearrangement uses TRBV2 and TRBJ2-7; unclear D gene. The length of the CDR3 is 12 residues. Germline V gives CDR1 SNHLY, CDR2 FYNNEI. V dropped 9 bases and J dropped 6 bases, with 15 bases sitting between them. Here the CDR3 reads CASRQSSAEQYF. In DNA, the CDR3 is TGTGCCAGTCGCCAGTCGTCTGCCGAGCAGTACTTC.

CDR3 region: CASTRSNGELFF. The CDR3 nucleotides read TGTGCCAGCACAAGATCGAACGGGGAGCTGTTTTTT. The rearrangement uses TRBV6-2 or TRBV6-3 and TRBJ2-2; D is unclear. The CDR3 loop spans 12 amino acids. Trimming cost V 7 bases and J 7 bases, with 10 bases left between them. Germline CDR1 and CDR2: MNHEY and SVGEGT.

This clonotype was recorded many times. The chain employs TRBV6-1 and TRBJ2-2; 14 bases agree with TRBD2. The CDR3 sequence is 16 residues long. J was trimmed by 4 bases and V by 7 bases; bases with no gene match: 5. Germline lookup yields CDR1 MNHNS and CDR2 SASEGT. CDR3 DNA sequence: TGTGCCAGCAAGGGACTAGCGGGAGTTAGCACCGGGGAGCTGTTTTTT. It specifies CASKGLAGVSTGELFF.

This clonotype was seen repeatedly, ten times or more. This chain uses TRBV12-3 or TRBV12-4 with TRBJ2-5, with D unclear. The CDR3 has 11 residues. Trimming shortened V by 3 bases and J by 4 bases, and 3 bases separated the two germline ends. CDR3 in amino acids: CASSLLETQYF. DNA for the CDR3: TGTGCCAGCAGTTTGTTAGAGACCCAGTACTTC.

This clonotype was recorded many times. This chain links TRBV12-3 or TRBV12-4 with TRBJ1-1; D not certain. V was shortened by 2 bases and J by 5 bases, with 9 bases between the two germline ends. This CDR3 is 13 amino acids long. CDR3 protein: CASSLQVQTEAFF. CDR3 nucleotides: TGTGCCAGCAGTTTACAGGTTCAAACTGAAGCTTTCTTT.

The chain is built from TRBV27 and TRBJ2-2, with 8 positions matching TRBD2. This CDR3 region has 15 residues. Germline CDR1 and CDR2: MNHEY and SMNVEV (reference sequence). The trim removed 3 bases at V and 1 base at J, leaving 1 base unmatched. The CDR3: CASSFREGNTGELFF. The CDR3 DNA reads as TGTGCCAGCAGTTTCCGGGAGGGGAACACCGGGGAGCTGTTTTTT.

The sample holds many counts of this clonotype. V gene TRBV27 combines with J gene TRBJ2-6; tentative D call: TRBD2 (5 bases). In germline, CDR1 is MNHEY, CDR2 SMNVEV (reference sequence). The V end was cut by 0 bases, the J end by 4 bases, with 16 bases between. The CDR3 consists of 18 residues. CDR3 sequence: CASSLSRADANGANVLTF. The CDR3 DNA reads as TGTGCCAGCAGTTTATCGAGGGCGGACGCAAACGGGGCCAACGTCCTGACTTTC.

This clonotype was counted at least ten times. The chain couples TRBV12-3 or TRBV12-4 to TRBJ2-7; 12 bases match TRBD1. The CDR3 runs to 15 residues. The junction had 9 bases not matched to a gene; V was cut back by 6 bases and J by 6 bases. CDR3 in amino acids: CASSTGTGGSVEQYF. As DNA, the CDR3 is TGTGCCAGCAGCACCGGGACAGGGGGCTCGGTCGAGCAGTACTTC.

Many counts were recorded for this clonotype. The chain has TRBV12-3 or TRBV12-4 and TRBJ2-4; D is perhaps TRBD2 (6 bases). Between the trimmed V and J ends, which lost 3 bases and 0 bases, there was a span of 9 bases. CDR3 length: 15 residues. The CDR3 spells CASSLGGAAKNIQYF. The CDR3 coding sequence is TGTGCCAGCAGTTTGGGGGGAGCAGCCAAAAACATTCAGTACTTC.

The table lists this clonotype with many counts. The V call is TRBV20-1, the J call TRBJ1-2; 7 bases are a match to TRBD1. The germline V gene encodes CDR1 DFQATT and CDR2 SNEGSKA (reference sequence). After removal of 0 bases from V and 8 bases from J, the junction contained 12 bases not matched to a gene. The CDR3 is 15 residues long. This chain's CDR3 is CSARDATQGVSGYTF. The CDR3 coding sequence is TGCAGTGCTAGAGACGCCACGCAGGGGGTTAGCGGCTACACCTTC.

At least ten counts were recorded for this clonotype. The chain combines TRBV7-9 with TRBJ2-1, with D perhaps TRBD1 or TRBD2 (5 bases each). With 2 bases removed from V and 8 bases from J, the gap between germline ends came to 10 bases. This CDR3 is built from 13 residues. Per the germline V gene, CDR1 is SEHNR and CDR2 is FQNEAQ (reference sequence). The CDR3 nucleotides are TGTGCCAGCAGCTTATCTGGGACGCATGAGCAGTTCTTC. This gives the protein CASSLSGTHEQFF. The full variable domain, its missing parts supplied by reference TRBV7-9 and TRBJ2-1, is DTGVSQNPRHKITKRGQNVTFRCDPISEHNRLYWYRQTLGQGPEFLTYFQNEAQLEKSRLLSDRFSAERPKGSFSTLEIQRTEQGDSAMYLCASSLSGTHEQFFGPGTRLTVL.

CDR3: CASSSNRGLSYGYTF. CDR3 coding DNA: TGTGCCAGCAGTTCTAACAGGGGCCTCTCCTATGGCTACACCTTC. This sequence joins TRBV6-9 and TRBJ1-2; TRBD1 agrees at 7 bases. Germline V gene sequence: CDR1 MNHGY, CDR2 SVAAGI. V dropped 4 bases and J dropped 4; count of bases not matched to a gene: 9. The CDR3 extends over 15 amino acids.

V and J are TRBV2 and TRBJ1-1; D may be TRBD1 (5 bases). Germline loops: CDR1 SNHLY, CDR2 FYNNEI. This CDR3 comprises 16 residues. Trimming shortened V by 1 base and J by 4 bases, and 16 bases separated the two germline ends. In DNA form, the CDR3 reads TGTGCCAGCAGTGAAGGTCGTGGGGGACGAGGCACTGAAGCTTTCTTT. It specifies CASSEGRGGRGTEAFF. Full variable domain (rest looked up from reference TRBV2 and TRBJ1-1): EPEVTQTPSHQVTQMGQEVILRCVPISNHLYFYWYRQILGQKVEFLVSFYNNEISEKSEIFDDQFSVERPDGSNFTLKIRSTKLEDSAMYFCASSEGRGGRGTEAFFGQGTRLTVV.

This chain links TRBV20-1 with TRBJ2-7; tentative D call: TRBD2 (5 bases). CDR3 length: 16 residues. Trimming stripped 1 base from V and 5 bases from J, with 21 bases between. Germline CDR1 DFQATT, CDR2 SNEGSKA (reference sequence). The CDR3 reads CSARVGGGFGSNEQYF. The DNA for the CDR3 is TGCAGTGCTAGAGTAGGCGGAGGATTTGGGTCTAACGAGCAGTACTTC.

This clonotype was found many times. The CDR3 nucleotides are TGTGCCAGCATCGATCTAAACACCGGGGAGCTGTTTTTT. Translated: CASIDLNTGELFF. The chain has TRBV6-1 and TRBJ2-2, with D unclear. V lost 7 bases and J 2 bases, leaving 8 bases between the germline ends. CDR1 is MNHNS and CDR2 is SASEGT in the germline V gene. The CDR3 sequence is 13 residues long.

This clonotype was seen ten or more times. The J gene is TRBJ2-1, the V gene TRBV29-1; possibly TRBD1 for D (6 bases). Trimming removed 3 bases from V and 7 bases from J, with 13 bases in between. This CDR3 contains 13 residues. Germline CDR1 is SQVTM and CDR2 is ANQGSEA. The CDR3 DNA sequence: TGCAGCGTTGACAAACAGGGTTATAATGAGCAGTTCTTC. Translation gives CSVDKQGYNEQFF.

The chain combines TRBV3-1 with TRBJ1-5; TRBD1 aligns across 11 bases. Germline V CDR1 and CDR2: LGHDT, YNNKEL (reference sequence). V dropped 4 bases and J dropped 4; count of bases not matched to a gene: 15. There are 19 residues in the CDR3. CDR3 protein: CASSLQFLWTGGWNQPQHF. The CDR3 nucleotides read TGTGCCAGCAGCCTACAGTTTTTGTGGACAGGGGGCTGGAATCAGCCCCAGCATTTT.

The chain links TRBV5-1 to TRBJ2-1; D is unresolved. CDR3 size: 14 residues. V lost 0 bases and J lost 7, with 11 bases in between. In germline, CDR1 is SGHRS, CDR2 YFSETQ. Written as DNA, the CDR3 is TGCGCCAGCAGCTTGGTATTGTACGGGAATGAGCAGTTCTTC. Amino acid sequence: CASSLVLYGNEQFF.

This clonotype has at least ten counts. The chain links TRBV20-1 to TRBJ1-1; no clear D gene. V dropped 6 bases and J dropped 1 base, with 6 bases sitting between them. The CDR3 consists of 11 residues. Germline V gene lookup returns CDR1 DFQATT and CDR2 SNEGSKA (reference sequence). The CDR3, as DNA: TGCAGTGCCGGGAGGAACACTGAAGCTTTCTTT. As protein: CSAGRNTEAFF.

This clonotype was detected ten times or more. The chain employs TRBV2 and TRBJ2-7, with 10 nucleotides matching TRBD1. Germline trimming cut 6 bases from V and 12 bases from J; bases unmatched to any gene: 5. Germline assignment: CDR1 SNHLY and CDR2 FYNNEI. The CDR3 totals 11 residues. This CDR3 is CASSGTGVMYF. DNA of the CDR3: TGTGCCAGCAGCGGGACAGGGGTCATGTACTTC.

At least ten counts were recorded for this clonotype. This sequence joins TRBV5-1 and TRBJ1-2; D remains ambiguous. CDR3 length equals 15 residues. V gave up 4 bases and J gave up 0 bases, with 13 bases separating them. Per germline, CDR1 SGHRS and CDR2 YFSETQ. The DNA of the CDR3 is TGCGCCAGCAGCCCGATTATTGGAGCTAACTATGGCTACACCTTC. Its translation is CASSPIIGANYGYTF.

This clonotype was detected many times. This chain links TRBV5-1 with TRBJ1-2, with D unclear. Between the trimmed V and J ends, which lost 0 bases and 8 bases, there was a span of 11 bases. The CDR3 spans 13 residues. CDR1 and CDR2 (germline): SGHRS, YFSETQ. The CDR3 bases are TGCGCCAGCAGCTTGGATCGGGGAGGGGGCTACACCTTC. Its translation: CASSLDRGGGYTF.

DNA for the CDR3: TGTGCCATCAGTGAGTCTGGGGGGGCACAGCCCCAGCATTTT. Protein: CAISESGGAQPQHF. This chain links TRBV10-3 with TRBJ1-5; tentative D call: TRBD1 (6 bases). V was shortened by 0 bases and J by 7 bases, with 10 bases between the two germline ends. Germline-derived CDR1 and CDR2 are ENHRY and SYGVKD. The CDR3 sequence is 14 residues long.

In this sample, this clonotype turned up many times. The rearrangement links TRBV29-1 to TRBJ2-3, with TRBD1 matching over 11 bases. V was pared by 4 bases and J by 5 bases, with 5 bases of the junction left unmatched. Germline CDR1 is SQVTM and CDR2 is ANQGSEA. There are 14 residues in the CDR3. The CDR3 reads CSVARDRGKDTQYF. CDR3 DNA: TGCAGCGTTGCCCGGGACAGGGGGAAAGATACGCAGTATTTT.

The chain carries TRBV2 and TRBJ2-1; weak D call: TRBD2 (5 bases). Germline V gives CDR1 SNHLY, CDR2 FYNNEI. This CDR3 has 12 amino acids. The V end was cut by 4 bases, the J end by 8 bases, with 9 bases between. CDR3 in amino acids: CASSGGLDEQFF. In DNA, the CDR3 is TGTGCCAGCAGTGGAGGACTCGATGAGCAGTTCTTC.